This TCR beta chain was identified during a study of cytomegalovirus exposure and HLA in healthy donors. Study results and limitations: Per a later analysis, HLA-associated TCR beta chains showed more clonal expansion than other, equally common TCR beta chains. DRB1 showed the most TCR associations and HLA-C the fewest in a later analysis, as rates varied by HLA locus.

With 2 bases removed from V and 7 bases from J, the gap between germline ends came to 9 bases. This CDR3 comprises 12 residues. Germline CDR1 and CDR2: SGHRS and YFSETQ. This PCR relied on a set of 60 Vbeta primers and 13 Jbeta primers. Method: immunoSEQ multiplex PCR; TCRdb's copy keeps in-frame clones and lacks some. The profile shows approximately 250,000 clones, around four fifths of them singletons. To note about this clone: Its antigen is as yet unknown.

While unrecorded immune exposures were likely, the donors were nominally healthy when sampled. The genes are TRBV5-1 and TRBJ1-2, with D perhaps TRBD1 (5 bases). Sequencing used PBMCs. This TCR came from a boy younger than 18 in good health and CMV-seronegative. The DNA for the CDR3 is TGCGCCAGCAGCTTTGGGGCTGGTGGCTACACCTTC. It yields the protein CASSFGAGGYTF.